The source of this TCR beta chain is a study of shared clonotypes between healthy human individuals. Clones were sequenced by immunoSEQ multiplex PCR, and TCRdb holds only the in-frame ones, with some missing. The data show roughly 2,000,000 clones, around 93% seen once. Selected positively for CCR7 and CD45RO-negative, naive CD8 cells excluded terminally differentiated effector memory CD45RA+ cells. Germline assignment: CDR1 SGHTA and CDR2 FQGNSA. There are 11 residues in the CDR3. Trimming took off 1 base at V and 7 bases at J, with 4 bases between the two ends. Sequenced: naive CD8+ T cells from PBMCs. This sequence joins TRBV7-2 and TRBJ2-5; D ambiguous. This TCR derives from a man aged 18 to 30 in good health. Some clones in this sample may be carry-over from other donors' samples. The CDR3 protein is CASSLEGTQYF. DNA for the CDR3: TGTGCCAGCAGCTTAGAGGGGACCCAGTACTTC.